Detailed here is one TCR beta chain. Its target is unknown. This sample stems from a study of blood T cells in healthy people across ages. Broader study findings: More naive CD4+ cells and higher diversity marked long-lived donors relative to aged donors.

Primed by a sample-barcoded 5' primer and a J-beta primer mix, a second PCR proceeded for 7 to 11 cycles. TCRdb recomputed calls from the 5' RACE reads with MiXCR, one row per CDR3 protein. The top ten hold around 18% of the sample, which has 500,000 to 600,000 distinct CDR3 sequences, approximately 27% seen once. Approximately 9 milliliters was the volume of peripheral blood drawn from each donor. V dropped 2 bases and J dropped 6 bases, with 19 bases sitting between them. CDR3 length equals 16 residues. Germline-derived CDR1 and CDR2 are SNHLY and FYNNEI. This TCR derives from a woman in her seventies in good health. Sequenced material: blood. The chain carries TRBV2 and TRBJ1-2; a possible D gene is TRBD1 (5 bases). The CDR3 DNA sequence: TGTGCCAGCAGTGAATGGGCAGGGAGGGTCGAAAATGGCTACACCTTC. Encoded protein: CASSEWAGRVENGYTF.